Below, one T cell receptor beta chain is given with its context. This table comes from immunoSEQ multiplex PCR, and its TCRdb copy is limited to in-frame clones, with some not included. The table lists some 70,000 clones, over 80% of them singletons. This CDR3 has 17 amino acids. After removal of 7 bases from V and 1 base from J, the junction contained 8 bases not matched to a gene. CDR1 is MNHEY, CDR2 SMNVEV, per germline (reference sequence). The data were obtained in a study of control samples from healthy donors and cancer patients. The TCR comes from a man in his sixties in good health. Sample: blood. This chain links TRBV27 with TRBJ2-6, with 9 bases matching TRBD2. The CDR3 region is CASNSLAGKSGANVLTF. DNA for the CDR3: TGTGCCAGCAATTCCCTAGCGGGAAAGTCTGGGGCCAACGTCCTGACTTTC.